Below, 26 T cell receptor beta chains from the same sample are listed, as sequenced in a study of T cells in Graves' hyperthyroidism and ophthalmopathy. What was amplified from RNA transcripts were TCR beta CDR3 regions. A first-round RT-PCR of the TCR CDR3 used the HTBI primer set. TCRdb ran MiXCR on the multiplex PCR reads and lists one entry per CDR3 protein. The table includes about 740,000 distinct CDR3 sequences, 14% detected once. The sample consisted of blood. These receptors were taken from a woman younger than 30 with Graves' hyperthyroidism.

This clonotype was recorded at least ten times. The rearrangement links TRBV12-3 or TRBV12-4 to TRBJ2-1; 11 bases align to TRBD2. J gave up 8 bases and V 3 bases, and 6 bases lay outside the gene matches. The CDR3 totals 15 residues. As DNA, the CDR3 is TGTGCCAGCAGTTTTACGACTAGCGGGAAACATGAGCAGTTCTTC. Its translation is CASSFTTSGKHEQFF.

This clonotype has at least ten counts. The genes are TRBV5-6 and TRBJ2-2; D unclear. This CDR3 region has 15 residues. Germline V CDR1 and CDR2: SGHDT, YYEEEE. Trimming pared 0 bases from V and 5 bases from J, leaving 11 bases between. CDR3 bases: TGTGCCAGCAGCTTGGTGTCAGTCCAGACCGGGGAGCTGTTTTTT. It is translated as CASSLVSVQTGELFF. Based on the CDR3 plus reference TRBV5-6 and TRBJ2-2, the full variable domain is DAGVTQSPTHLIKTRGQQVTLRCSPKSGHDTVSWYQQALGQGPQFIFQYYEEEERQRGNFPDRFSGHQFPNYSSELNVNALLLGDSALYLCASSLVSVQTGELFFGEGSRLTVL.

The V and J genes are TRBV2 and TRBJ1-3; 7 nucleotides agree with TRBD1. The CDR3 extends over 15 amino acids. V dropped 6 bases and J dropped 2; count of bases not matched to a gene: 7. In germline, CDR1 is SNHLY, CDR2 FYNNEI. Here the CDR3 DNA reads TGTGCCAGCAGCTACAGGGGCAACACTGGAAACACCATATATTTT. Protein product: CASSYRGNTGNTIYF.

The table lists this clonotype with a few counts. The chain couples TRBV12-3 or TRBV12-4 to TRBJ1-3; maybe TRBD1 (5 bases). V was cut by 5 bases and J by 8 bases, with 13 bases left in between. This CDR3 region has 13 residues. Here the CDR3 reads CASSHLPGDTIYF. CDR3 coding DNA: TGTGCCAGCAGTCATCTCCCGGGGGACACCATATATTTT.

CDR3 nucleotides: TGTGCCAGCAGCGTGGGACAGGGGGCCCCCTCTGGGGCCAACGTCCTGACTTTC. It specifies CASSVGQGAPSGANVLTF. The chain is built from TRBV9 and TRBJ2-6; 12 nucleotides align to TRBD1. CDR3 length: 18 residues. Germline lookup yields CDR1 SGDLS and CDR2 YYNGEE. V trimming: 2 bases; J trimming: 0 bases; junction bases outside the gene matches: 3.

There are many counts of this clonotype. The gene calls are TRBV7-2 and TRBJ2-7, with TRBD2 as a possible D gene (5 bases). The germline V and J ends were trimmed by 1 base and 6 bases, with 13 bases remaining between them. Germline V lookup: CDR1 SGHTA, CDR2 FQGNSA. The CDR3 has 14 residues. The CDR3 protein is CASSLGGFSSEQYF. The CDR3 nucleotides read TGTGCCAGCAGCTTAGGAGGGTTTTCTAGCGAGCAGTACTTC.

The rearrangement uses TRBV5-1 and TRBJ2-5; D gene unclear. This CDR3 is 15 amino acids long. V was pared by 2 bases and J by 3 bases, with 14 bases between. Germline V gene lookup returns CDR1 SGHRS and CDR2 YFSETQ. The DNA for the CDR3 is TGCGCCAGCAGCTTCGGGCCGGTACCCAAAGAGACCCAGTACTTC. This codes for CASSFGPVPKETQYF.

This chain links TRBV3-1 with TRBJ2-7; 7 nucleotides line up with TRBD2. The ends lost 8 bases at V and 0 bases at J; junction bases unmatched: 7. The germline V gene encodes CDR1 LGHDT and CDR2 YNNKEL (reference sequence). The CDR3 loop spans 14 amino acids. The DNA for the CDR3 is TGTGCCAGCGGACATGCGGGAGTCTCCTACGAGCAGTACTTC. Protein sequence: CASGHAGVSYEQYF.

The rearrangement joins TRBV19 to TRBJ2-3, with TRBD2 identical over 10 bases. CDR1 is LNHDA and CDR2 is SQIVND in the germline V gene (reference sequence). V shed 6 bases and J 1 base; nucleotides not matched to a gene: 10. The CDR3 sequence is 17 residues long. Here the CDR3 reads CASSVLERGGGTDTQYF. The CDR3 bases are TGTGCCAGTAGCGTACTCGAGCGGGGGGGAGGCACAGATACGCAGTATTTT.

With regard to this clonotype: One end of the junction fails to match germline, which may point to a read error. The V and J genes are TRBV7-7 and TRBJ1-2, with a tentative D call TRBD1 (5 bases). The CDR3 sequence is 15 residues long. Germline loops: CDR1 SSHAT, CDR2 FNYEAQ (reference sequence). CDR3 DNA sequence: TGTGCTAGCAGCTTAGCGGGCAGGGCAAGCTATGGCTACACCTTC. Amino acids: CASSLAGRASYGYTF.

This clonotype was counted at least ten times. The rearrangement joins TRBV28 to TRBJ2-7, with a possible D match to TRBD1 (6 bases). The CDR3 spans 15 residues. V shed 1 base and J shed 1 base, with 11 bases lying between them. CDR1 MDHEN and CDR2 SYDVKM come from the germline V gene. The CDR3 loop reads CASSLLDRESYEQYF. The DNA of the CDR3 is TGTGCCAGCAGTTTATTGGACAGAGAATCCTACGAGCAGTACTTC.

Many counts were recorded for this clonotype. V usage is TRBV28 and J usage is TRBJ1-4, with D perhaps TRBD1 (5 bases). Germline V CDR1 and CDR2: MDHEN, SYDVKM. V was pared by 10 bases and J by 5 bases, with 14 bases between. The CDR3 totals 13 residues. The CDR3 loop is CAIKSGGNEKLFF. The CDR3 nucleotides read TGTGCCATCAAATCTGGGGGGAATGAAAAACTGTTTTTT. Filled out from reference TRBV28 and TRBJ1-4, the complete variable domain reads DVKVTQSSRYLVKRTGEKVFLECVQDMDHENMFWYRQDPGLGLRLIYFSYDVKMKEKGDIPEGYSVSREKKERFSLILESASTNQTSMYLCAIKSGGNEKLFFGSGTQLSVL.

The gene calls are TRBV5-6 and TRBJ1-2, with D possibly matching TRBD1 (5 bases). CDR1 is SGHDT, CDR2 YYEEEE, per germline. Trimming removed 0 bases from V and 3 bases from J, with 6 bases in between. The CDR3 is made up of 13 amino acids. The CDR3 region is CASSLVQDYGYTF. The CDR3 bases are TGTGCCAGCAGCTTGGTACAGGACTATGGCTACACCTTC.

This clonotype was recorded a few times. V and J are TRBV20-1 and TRBJ2-5; 7 nucleotides line up with TRBD2. V dropped 2 bases and J dropped 4; count of bases not matched to a gene: 13. Germline V gene lookup returns CDR1 DFQATT and CDR2 SNEGSKA (reference sequence). The CDR3 is 16 residues long. The CDR3 loop is CSARNRPELARETQYF. Here the CDR3 DNA reads TGCAGTGCTAGAAATCGCCCGGAACTAGCGCGAGAGACCCAGTACTTC.

This clonotype was seen repeatedly, ten times or more. The rearrangement uses TRBV2 and TRBJ2-7; D is perhaps TRBD1 (6 bases). The CDR3 is made up of 15 amino acids. The germline gives CDR1 SNHLY, CDR2 FYNNEI. The V and J ends lost 6 bases and 0 bases respectively, with 15 bases between them. CDR3 loop: CASRQGPRRSYEQYF. As DNA, the CDR3 is TGTGCCAGCAGGCAGGGGCCACGACGCTCCTACGAGCAGTACTTC.

The sample holds a few counts of this clonotype. The genes are TRBV5-1 and TRBJ2-1; D is unresolved. The ends were cut back, 2 bases at V and 6 bases at J, with 12 bases in the middle. The CDR3 length is 14 residues. In germline, CDR1 is SGHRS, CDR2 YFSETQ. This CDR3 reads CASSFSPYPNEQFF. For the CDR3, the DNA is TGCGCCAGCAGCTTCTCCCCTTACCCCAATGAGCAGTTCTTC.

This clonotype was seen a few times. The gene calls are TRBV5-8 and TRBJ2-3; 13 nucleotides agree with TRBD2. This CDR3 spans 16 amino acids. J gave up 2 bases and V 4 bases, and 4 bases lay outside the gene matches. CDR1 SGHTS and CDR2 YDEGEE come from the germline V gene. The CDR3 here is CASSKTSGRYTDTQYF. CDR3 sequence (DNA): TGTGCCAGCAGCAAGACTAGCGGGAGGTACACAGATACGCAGTATTTT.

This chain joins TRBV15 and TRBJ1-4, with 8 bases aligning to TRBD1. The CDR3 extends over 19 amino acids. Germline assignment: CDR1 LNHNV and CDR2 YYDKDF (reference sequence). V trimming: 6 bases; J trimming: 6 bases; junction bases outside the gene matches: 21. For the CDR3, the DNA is TGTGCCACCAGAACCGGGAGGGCAGGGGGCGAAGTTGCGCATGAAAAACTGTTTTTT. Its translation: CATRTGRAGGEVAHEKLFF.

This clonotype was counted many times. The chain has TRBV20-1 and TRBJ2-1, with 7 bases lining up with TRBD1. Germline V gives CDR1 DFQATT, CDR2 SNEGSKA (reference sequence). V lost 6 bases and J lost 3; bases outside the gene matches: 8. The CDR3 contains 14 residues. CDR3 region: CSAGTGDGYNEQFF. CDR3 coding DNA: TGCAGTGCCGGTACAGGGGACGGCTACAATGAGCAGTTCTTC.

This clonotype occurred many times. The chain has TRBV27 and TRBJ2-1, with D perhaps matching TRBD2 (6 bases). The length of the CDR3 is 15 residues. Trimming removed 5 bases at V and 4 bases at J, with 15 bases between. The germline CDR1 and CDR2 sequences are MNHEY and SMNVEV (reference sequence). For the CDR3, the DNA is TGTGCCAGCAGTGACACTAGCAAGGGTTACAATGAGCAGTTCTTC. This codes for CASSDTSKGYNEQFF.

The table lists this clonotype with many counts. The V call is TRBV3-1, the J call TRBJ1-1; possible D gene TRBD1, 5 bases. The length of the CDR3 is 12 residues. V was shortened by 0 bases and J by 11 bases, with 10 bases between the two germline ends. CDR1 is LGHDT, CDR2 YNNKEL, per germline (reference sequence). CDR3 sequence: CASSQERGAAFF. CDR3 in DNA: TGTGCCAGCAGCCAAGAAAGAGGGGCGGCTTTCTTT.

J is TRBJ1-5 and V is TRBV7-8; D uncertain. CDR1 is SGHVS, CDR2 FQNEAQ, per germline. Between the trimmed V and J ends, which lost 3 bases and 7 bases, there was a span of 13 bases. This CDR3 has 14 residues. CDR3 bases: TGTGCCAGCAGCTTCGGGAGCCGCGGGCAGCCCCAGCATTTT. This sequence encodes CASSFGSRGQPQHF.

This clonotype showed up many times. J is TRBJ2-3 and V is TRBV7-2, with D possibly being TRBD2 (6 bases). V lost 5 bases and J lost 3, with 12 bases in between. The CDR3 sequence is 14 residues long. Germline CDR1 reads SGHTA; CDR2 reads FQGNSA. The CDR3 protein is CASSLGGHTDTQYF. The CDR3 DNA reads as TGTGCCAGCAGCCTCGGAGGGCATACAGATACGCAGTATTTT. The full variable domain, rest sourced from reference TRBV7-2 and TRBJ2-3, is GAGVSQSPSNKVTEKGKDVELRCDPISGHTALYWYRQSLGQGLEFLIYFQGNSAPDKSGLPSDRFSAERTGGSVSTLTIQRTQQEDSAVYLCASSLGGHTDTQYFGPGTRLTVL.

This clonotype came up a few times. The chain combines TRBV28 with TRBJ2-3; no definite D call. Trimming removed 4 bases at V and 4 bases at J, with 18 bases between. The CDR3 has 16 residues. Germline V CDR1 and CDR2: MDHEN, SYDVKM. The CDR3 spells CASSSRTSWNPDTQYF. As DNA, the CDR3 is TGTGCCAGCAGTTCCCGGACGTCATGGAACCCAGATACGCAGTATTTT.

The sample holds many counts of this clonotype. The V gene is TRBV7-9, the J gene TRBJ2-1; D perhaps matches TRBD1 (6 bases). Trimming removed 11 bases from V and 0 bases from J, with 14 bases in between. Per germline, CDR1 SEHNR and CDR2 FQNEAQ (reference sequence). The CDR3 consists of 14 residues. The CDR3 DNA reads as TGTGCCGCATCTGGACAGCTCTCCTACAATGAGCAGTTCTTC. It translates to CAASGQLSYNEQFF.

The sample holds many counts of this clonotype. V gene TRBV12-5 combines with J gene TRBJ2-1, with D perhaps TRBD2 (5 bases). CDR3 length: 16 amino acids. Between the trimmed V and J ends, which lost 6 bases and 0 bases, there was a span of 15 bases. Germline CDR1 and CDR2: LGHNT and FRNRAP. In DNA, the CDR3 is TGTGCTAGTGGCCATAGGGAGTCAAGCTCCTACAATGAGCAGTTCTTC. Translation: CASGHRESSSYNEQFF.